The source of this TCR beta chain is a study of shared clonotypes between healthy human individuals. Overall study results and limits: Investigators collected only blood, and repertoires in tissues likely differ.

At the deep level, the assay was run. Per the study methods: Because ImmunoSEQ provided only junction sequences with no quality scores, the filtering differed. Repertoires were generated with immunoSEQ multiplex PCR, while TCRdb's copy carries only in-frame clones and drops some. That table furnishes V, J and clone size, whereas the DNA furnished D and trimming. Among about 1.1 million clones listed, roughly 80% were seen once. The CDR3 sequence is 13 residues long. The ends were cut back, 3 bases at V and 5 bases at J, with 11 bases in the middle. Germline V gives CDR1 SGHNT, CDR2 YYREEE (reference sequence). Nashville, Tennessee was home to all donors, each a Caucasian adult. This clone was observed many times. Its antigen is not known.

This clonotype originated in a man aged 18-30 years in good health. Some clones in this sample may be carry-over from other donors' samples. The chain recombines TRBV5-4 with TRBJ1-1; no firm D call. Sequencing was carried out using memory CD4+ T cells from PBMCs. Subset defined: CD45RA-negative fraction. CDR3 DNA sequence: TGTGCCAGCAGCTCGGACGCGTGGACTGAAGCTTTCTTT. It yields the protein CASSSDAWTEAFF. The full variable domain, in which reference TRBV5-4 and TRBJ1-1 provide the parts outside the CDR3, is ETGVTQSPTHLIKTRGQQVTLRCSSQSGHNTVSWYQQALGQGPQFIFQYYREEENGRGNFPPRFSGLQFPNYSSELNVNALELDDSALYLCASSSDAWTEAFFGQGTRLTVV.